Listed below are T cell receptor beta chains from one sample, sequenced in a study of long-term antiretroviral therapy in people with HIV. Sequencing was performed with immunoSEQ multiplex PCR; in TCRdb, only in-frame clones are kept and a portion is missing. In the table there are approximately 30,000 clones, roughly 83% of which are singletons. The sample here was unsorted PBMCs, taken 1.9 years after starting antiretroviral therapy. These receptors were obtained from a man between 18 and 29 years old with HIV. Each CDR3 is given with its conserved first and last residue. D genes are given only for firm matches. Size tells how often a clone was seen (once, few, many) or the class of an expanded clone, and some rows leave it out.

clone size	J gene	V gene	D gene	CDR3 protein	CDR3 DNA
-	TRBJ2-3	TRBV28	-	CASSTEAGTDTQYF	TGTGCCAGCAGTACGGAGGCGGGCACAGATACGCAGTATTTT
-	TRBJ1-5	TRBV2	TRBD1	CASRDGTGGYQPQHF	TGTGCCAGCAGAGATGGGACAGGCGGGTATCAGCCCCAGCATTTT
-	TRBJ2-3	TRBV7-9	-	CASSPSWQGYTDTQYF	TGTGCCAGCAGCCCAAGTTGGCAGGGGTACACAGATACGCAGTATTTT
-	TRBJ1-5	TRBV29-1	-	CSVGDVLQGQPQHF	TGCAGCGTTGGGGATGTTCTTCAGGGTCAGCCCCAGCATTTT
-	TRBJ2-6	TRBV5-4	-	CASSLAVVAPGANVLTF	TGTGCCAGCAGCTTAGCCGTGGTGGCCCCTGGGGCCAACGTCCTGACTTTC
medium-sized	TRBJ2-2	TRBV19	-	CASTTGPGGNTGELFF	TGTGCCAGTACTACTGGGCCGGGGGGCAACACCGGGGAGCTGTTTTTT
-	TRBJ2-3	TRBV14	TRBD2	CASSPPQSGGADTQYF	TGTGCCAGCAGCCCCCCTCAGAGCGGGGGGGCTGATACGCAGTATTTT
-	TRBJ1-1	TRBV30	TRBD1	CAWTTDRARRAFF	TGTGCCTGGACTACGGACAGGGCCAGAAGAGCTTTCTTT
once	TRBJ2-2	TRBV18	-	CASTATGFPGELFF	TGTGCCAGCACAGCGACGGGTTTCCCCGGGGAGCTGTTTTTT
-	TRBJ2-5	TRBV5-6	TRBD1	CASILTETGDRETQYF	TGTGCCAGCATCCTGACGGAGACAGGGGATCGAGAGACCCAGTACTTC
-	TRBJ1-1	TRBV6-5	-	CASSYLRGSEAFF	TGTGCCAGCAGTTACCTGAGGGGGTCTGAAGCTTTCTTT
-	TRBJ2-1	TRBV27	-	CASSTQLSADNEQFF	TGTGCCAGCAGCACACAACTTTCGGCGGACAATGAGCAGTTCTTC
-	TRBJ2-3	TRBV19	TRBD2	CASRASGEGDTQYF	TGTGCCAGTAGGGCTAGCGGGGAAGGAGATACGCAGTATTTT
once	TRBJ1-1	TRBV29-1	-	CSVVGSDSLLSTEAFF	TGCAGCGTTGTAGGGTCGGACAGTCTCCTGTCGACTGAAGCTTTCTTT
few	TRBJ2-3	TRBV6-6	TRBD2	CAIGLAGGTDTQYF	TGTGCCATAGGACTAGCGGGGGGGACAGATACGCAGTATTTT
-	TRBJ2-5	TRBV4-2	TRBD1	CASSQDPRQGQETQYF	TGTGCCAGCAGCCAAGACCCGAGACAGGGGCAAGAGACCCAGTACTTC
-	TRBJ1-6	TRBV7-3	-	CASSLTGDPYNSPLHF	TGTGCCAGCAGCTTAACAGGGGACCCATATAATTCACCCCTCCACTTT
-	TRBJ1-1	TRBV7-5	-	CARSETHRGLKNTEAFF	TGTGCCAGAAGCGAAACCCACAGGGGGCTAAAGAACACTGAAGCTTTCTTT
few	TRBJ1-3	TRBV18	-	CASSPEAGANTIYF	TGTGCCAGCTCACCCGAGGCAGGGGCAAACACCATATATTTT
once	TRBJ1-3	TRBV9	TRBD1	CASSVSGQGIDTIYF	TGTGCCAGCAGCGTATCGGGACAGGGGATTGACACCATATATTTT
-	TRBJ1-1	TRBV5-1	-	CASSLVRGRFTEAFF	TGCGCCAGCAGCTTGGTCAGGGGCCGGTTCACTGAAGCTTTCTTT
-	TRBJ1-1	TRBV4-1	-	CASSQRTVGDSSTEAFF	TGCGCCAGCAGCCAAAGGACAGTAGGAGATTCAAGCACTGAAGCTTTCTTT
few	TRBJ1-5	TRBV2	-	CASSEEINQPQHF	TGTGCCAGCAGTGAAGAGATCAATCAGCCCCAGCATTTT
-	TRBJ2-2	TRBV18	TRBD2	CASSQTRGDTGELFF	TGTGCCAGCTCTCAAACTCGGGGGGACACCGGGGAGCTGTTTTTT
-	TRBJ2-1	TRBV9	TRBD2	CASSVGGGGANEQFF	TGTGCCAGCAGCGTAGGGGGCGGGGGGGCCAATGAGCAGTTCTTC
-	TRBJ2-5	TRBV11-2	-	CASSSSGETQYF	TGTGCCAGCAGCTCAAGTGGGGAGACCCAGTACTTC
-	TRBJ2-1	TRBV7-3	TRBD2	CASSILAGGYNEQFF	TGTGCCAGCAGCATACTAGCGGGGGGGTACAATGAGCAGTTCTTC
-	TRBJ2-1	TRBV27	-	CASSWGLEQFF	TGTGCCAGCAGTTGGGGGCTTGAGCAGTTCTTC
-	TRBJ1-1	TRBV10-3	TRBD1	CAIRRDRENTEAFF	TGTGCCATCAGACGGGACAGGGAAAACACTGAAGCTTTCTTT
-	TRBJ2-3	TRBV11-3	TRBD1	CASSLGTGKGDTQYF	TGTGCCAGCAGCTTGGGGACAGGGAAGGGTGATACGCAGTATTTT
once	TRBJ2-5	TRBV4-1	TRBD1	CASSPLSTGGQETQYF	TGCGCCAGCAGCCCTCTCTCGACAGGGGGTCAAGAGACCCAGTACTTC
once	TRBJ1-5	TRBV6-6	-	CASSYQTVNQPQHF	TGTGCCAGCAGTTACCAGACGGTCAATCAGCCCCAGCATTTT
-	TRBJ1-1	TRBV15	-	CATSREALNTEAFF	TGTGCCACCAGCAGAGAAGCGTTGAACACTGAAGCTTTCTTT
-	TRBJ2-7	TRBV30	-	CATQGKSTEQYF	TGTGCCACCCAGGGGAAATCAACCGAGCAGTACTTC
-	TRBJ2-1	TRBV19	-	CASSMAGYNEQFF	TGTGCCAGTAGTATGGCTGGGTACAATGAGCAGTTCTTC
-	TRBJ1-2	TRBV6-5	-	CASTDGGGYGYTF	TGTGCCAGCACCGACGGGGGAGGATATGGCTACACCTTC
-	TRBJ1-2	TRBV2	-	CASSETQGGGYGYTF	TGTGCCAGCAGTGAAACCCAGGGAGGCGGCTATGGCTACACCTTC
-	TRBJ1-1	TRBV5-1	TRBD1	CASSFGTEREAFF	TGCGCCAGCAGCTTCGGGACAGAGCGTGAAGCTTTCTTT
-	TRBJ2-3	TRBV5-1	-	CASSVSPSTSTDTQYF	TGCGCCAGCAGCGTCTCTCCCTCCACCAGCACAGATACGCAGTATTTT
-	TRBJ2-5	TRBV27	-	CASSLGHQETQYF	TGTGCCAGCAGTCTGGGACACCAAGAGACCCAGTACTTC
-	TRBJ1-1	TRBV18	-	CASSLRPTRDTEAFF	TGTGCCAGCTCACTCAGACCCACACGGGATACTGAAGCTTTCTTT
-	TRBJ1-1	TRBV18	-	CASSPSWLLNTEAFF	TGTGCCAGCTCACCATCGTGGCTCCTGAACACTGAAGCTTTCTTT
-	TRBJ1-3	TRBV11-2	-	CASTGAPGNTIYF	TGTGCCAGCACGGGGGCCCCTGGAAACACCATATATTTT